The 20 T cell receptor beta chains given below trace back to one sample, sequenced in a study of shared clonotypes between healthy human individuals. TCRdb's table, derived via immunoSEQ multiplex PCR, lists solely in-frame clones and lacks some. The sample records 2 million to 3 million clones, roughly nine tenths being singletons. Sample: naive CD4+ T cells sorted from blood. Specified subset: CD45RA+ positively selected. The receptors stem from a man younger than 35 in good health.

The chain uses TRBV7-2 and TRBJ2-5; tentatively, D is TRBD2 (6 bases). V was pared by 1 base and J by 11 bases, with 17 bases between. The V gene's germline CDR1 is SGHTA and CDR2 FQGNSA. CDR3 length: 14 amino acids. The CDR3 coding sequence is TGTGCCAGCAGCTTAGAGTGGACCAAGGGGACTCAGTACTTC. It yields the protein CASSLEWTKGTQYF.

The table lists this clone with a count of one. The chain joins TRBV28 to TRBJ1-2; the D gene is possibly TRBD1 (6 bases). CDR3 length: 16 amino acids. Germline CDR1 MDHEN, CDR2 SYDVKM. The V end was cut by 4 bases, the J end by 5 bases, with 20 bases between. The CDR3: CASSSPGARGDYGYTF. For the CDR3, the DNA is TGTGCCAGCAGTTCCCCGGGGGCCCGCGGAGATTATGGCTACACCTTC.

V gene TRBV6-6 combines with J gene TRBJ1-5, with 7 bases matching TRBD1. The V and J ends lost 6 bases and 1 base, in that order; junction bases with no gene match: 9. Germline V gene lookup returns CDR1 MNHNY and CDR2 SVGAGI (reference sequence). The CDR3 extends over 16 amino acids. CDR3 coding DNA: TGTGCCAGCAGCCACGACAGGGAGACGAGCAATCAGCCCCAGCATTTT. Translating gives CASSHDRETSNQPQHF.

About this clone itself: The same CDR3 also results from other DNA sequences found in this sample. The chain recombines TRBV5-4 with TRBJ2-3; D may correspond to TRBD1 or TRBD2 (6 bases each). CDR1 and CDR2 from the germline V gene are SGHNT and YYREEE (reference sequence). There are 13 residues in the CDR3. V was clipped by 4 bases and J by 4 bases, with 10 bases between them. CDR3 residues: CASSLGGPDTQYF. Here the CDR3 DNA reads TGTGCCAGCAGCCTGGGGGGCCCAGATACGCAGTATTTT.

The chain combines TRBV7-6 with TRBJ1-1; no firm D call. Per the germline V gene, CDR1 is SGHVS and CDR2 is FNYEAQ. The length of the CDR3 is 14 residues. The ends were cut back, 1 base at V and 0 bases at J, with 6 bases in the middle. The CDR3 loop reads CASSLGHLNTEAFF. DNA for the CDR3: TGTGCCAGCAGCTTAGGACACCTGAACACTGAAGCTTTCTTT. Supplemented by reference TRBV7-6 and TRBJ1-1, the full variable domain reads GAGVSQSPRYKVTKRGQDVALRCDPISGHVSLYWYRQALGQGPEFLTYFNYEAQQDKSGLPNDRFSAERPEGSISTLTIQRTEQRDSAMYRCASSLGHLNTEAFFGQGTRLTVV.

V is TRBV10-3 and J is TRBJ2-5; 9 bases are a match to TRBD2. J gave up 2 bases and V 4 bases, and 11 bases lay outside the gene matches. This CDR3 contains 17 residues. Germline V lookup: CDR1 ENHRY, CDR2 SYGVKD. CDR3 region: CAISAGGGGARQETQYF. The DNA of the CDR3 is TGTGCCATCAGTGCTGGGGGCGGGGGGGCGCGACAAGAGACCCAGTACTTC.

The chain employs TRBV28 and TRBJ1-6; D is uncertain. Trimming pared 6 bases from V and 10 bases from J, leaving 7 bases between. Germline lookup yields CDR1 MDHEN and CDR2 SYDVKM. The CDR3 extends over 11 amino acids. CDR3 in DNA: TGTGCCAGCAGGCAGCTATCACCCCTCCACTTT. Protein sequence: CASRQLSPLHF.

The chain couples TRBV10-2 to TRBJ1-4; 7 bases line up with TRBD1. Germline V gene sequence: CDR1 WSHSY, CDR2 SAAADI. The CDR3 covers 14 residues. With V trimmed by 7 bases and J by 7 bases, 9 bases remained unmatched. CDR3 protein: CASKGTGEAEKLFF. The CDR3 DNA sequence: TGCGCCAGCAAGGGTACAGGGGAGGCTGAAAAACTGTTTTTT.

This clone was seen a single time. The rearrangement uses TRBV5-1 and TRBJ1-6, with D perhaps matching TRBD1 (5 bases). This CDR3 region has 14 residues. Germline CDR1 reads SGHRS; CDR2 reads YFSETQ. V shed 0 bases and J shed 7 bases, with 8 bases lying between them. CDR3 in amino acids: CASSLVTDNSPLHF. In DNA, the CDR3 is TGCGCCAGCAGCTTGGTGACAGACAATTCACCCCTCCACTTT.

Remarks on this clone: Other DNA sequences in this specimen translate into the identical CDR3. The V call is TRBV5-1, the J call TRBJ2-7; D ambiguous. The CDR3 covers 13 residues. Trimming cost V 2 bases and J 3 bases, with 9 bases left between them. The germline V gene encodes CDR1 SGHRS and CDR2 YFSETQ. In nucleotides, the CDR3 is TGCGCCAGCAGCTTCGGCGGTTTCTACGAGCAGTACTTC. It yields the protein CASSFGGFYEQYF.

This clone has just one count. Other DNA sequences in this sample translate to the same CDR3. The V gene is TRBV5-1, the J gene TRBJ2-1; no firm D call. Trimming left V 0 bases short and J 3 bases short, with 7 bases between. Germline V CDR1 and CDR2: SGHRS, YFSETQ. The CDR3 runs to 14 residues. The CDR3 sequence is CASSLAGSYNEQFF. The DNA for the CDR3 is TGCGCCAGCAGCTTGGCCGGCAGCTACAATGAGCAGTTCTTC.

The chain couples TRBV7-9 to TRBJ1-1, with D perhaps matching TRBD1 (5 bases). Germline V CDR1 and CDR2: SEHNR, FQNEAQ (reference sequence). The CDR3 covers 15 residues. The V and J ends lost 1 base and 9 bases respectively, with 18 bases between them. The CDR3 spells CASSLDFGTDLKAFF. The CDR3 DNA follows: TGTGCCAGCAGCTTAGATTTTGGGACGGACCTCAAAGCTTTCTTT.

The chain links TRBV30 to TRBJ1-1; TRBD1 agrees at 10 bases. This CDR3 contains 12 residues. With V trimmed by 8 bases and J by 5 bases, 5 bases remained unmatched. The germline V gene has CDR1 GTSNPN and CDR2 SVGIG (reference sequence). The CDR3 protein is CARDRGGTEAFF. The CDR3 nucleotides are TGTGCCCGGGACAGGGGAGGGACTGAAGCTTTCTTT.

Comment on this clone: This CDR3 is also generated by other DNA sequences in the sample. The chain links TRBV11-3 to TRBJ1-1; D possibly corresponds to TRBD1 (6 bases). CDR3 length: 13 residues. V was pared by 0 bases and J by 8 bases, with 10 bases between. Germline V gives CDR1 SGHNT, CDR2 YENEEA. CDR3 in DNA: TGTGCCAGCAGCTTAGAAGGGGGGACAGAAGCTTTCTTT. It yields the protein CASSLEGGTEAFF. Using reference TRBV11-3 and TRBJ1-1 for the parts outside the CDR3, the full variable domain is EAGVVQSPRYKIIEKKQPVAFWCNPISGHNTLYWYLQNLGQGPELLIRYENEEAVDDSQLPKDRFSAERLKGVDSTLKIQPAELGDSAVYLCASSLEGGTEAFFGQGTRLTVV.

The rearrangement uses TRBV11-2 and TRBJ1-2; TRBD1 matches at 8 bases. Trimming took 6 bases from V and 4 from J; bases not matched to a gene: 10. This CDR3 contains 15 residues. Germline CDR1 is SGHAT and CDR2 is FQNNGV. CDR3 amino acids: CASSPGQGKIYGYTF. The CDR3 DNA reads TGTGCCAGCAGTCCCGGACAGGGCAAGATCTATGGCTACACCTTC.

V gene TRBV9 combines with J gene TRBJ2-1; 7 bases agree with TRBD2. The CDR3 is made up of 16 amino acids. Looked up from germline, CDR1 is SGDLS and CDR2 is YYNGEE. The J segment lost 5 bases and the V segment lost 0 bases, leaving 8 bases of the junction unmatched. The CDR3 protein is CASSVGPAGHDNEQFF. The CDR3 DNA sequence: TGTGCCAGCAGCGTAGGACCAGCGGGGCATGACAATGAGCAGTTCTTC.

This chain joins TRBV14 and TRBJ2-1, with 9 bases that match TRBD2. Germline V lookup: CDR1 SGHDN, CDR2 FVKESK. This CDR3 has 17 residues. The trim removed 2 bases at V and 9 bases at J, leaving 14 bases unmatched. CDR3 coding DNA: TGTGCCAGCAGCCAACGTTTCGGCGGGGGGGCCTTTACTGAGCAGTTCTTC. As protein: CASSQRFGGGAFTEQFF.

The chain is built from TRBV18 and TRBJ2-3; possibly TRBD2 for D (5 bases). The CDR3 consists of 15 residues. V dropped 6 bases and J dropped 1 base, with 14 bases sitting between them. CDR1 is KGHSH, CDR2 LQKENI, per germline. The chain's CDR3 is CASSQASPGTDTQYF. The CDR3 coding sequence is TGTGCCAGCTCCCAAGCTAGCCCAGGCACAGATACGCAGTATTTT. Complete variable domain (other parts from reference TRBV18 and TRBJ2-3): NAGVMQNPRHLVRRRGQEARLRCSPMKGHSHVYWYRQLPEEGLKFMVYLQKENIIDESGMPKERFSAEFPKEGPSILRIQQVVRGDSAAYFCASSQASPGTDTQYFGPGTRLTVL.

The CDR3 protein is CASSPINEKLFF. CDR3 nucleotides: TGTGCCAGCAGTCCCATAAATGAAAAACTGTTTTTT. V usage is TRBV6-6 and J usage is TRBJ1-4; D gene unclear. Deletions cut 5 bases from V and 5 bases from J, with 6 bases between. The CDR3 is 12 amino acids. CDR1 is MNHNY and CDR2 is SVGAGI in the germline V gene (reference sequence).

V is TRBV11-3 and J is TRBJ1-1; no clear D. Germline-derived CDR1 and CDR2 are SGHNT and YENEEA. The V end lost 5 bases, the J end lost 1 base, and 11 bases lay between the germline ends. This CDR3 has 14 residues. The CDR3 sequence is CASSPGSENTEAFF. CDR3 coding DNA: TGTGCCAGCAGCCCTGGTTCCGAGAACACTGAAGCTTTCTTT.